A selection of T cell receptor beta chains follows, all from one sample in a study of cytomegalovirus exposure and HLA in healthy donors. Using immunoSEQ multiplex PCR, the repertoire was profiled, and TCRdb retains in-frame clones only, with some absent. Among fewer than 100,000 clones listed, approximately 71% were seen once. The sequenced material came from PBMCs. These receptors came from a female donor in good health and CMV-seronegative. CDR3s include the opening cysteine and the closing phenylalanine or tryptophan. D genes are given only for firm matches. Not every row has a clone size; where given, it reads once, few, many or a size class.

TRBJ2-3,NA,TRBD2,TRBV4-1,TGCGCCAGCAGCCAAGATAGCGGGGCCACAGATACGCAGTATTTT,CASSQDSGATDTQYF
TRBJ1-2,NA,NA,TRBV19,TGTGCCAGTAGTACAGGGTATGGCTACACCTTC,CASSTGYGYTF
TRBJ2-2,NA,TRBD2,TRBV28,TGCGCCAGCAGTTCAATCCCCTCTAGCGGGAGGGACACCGGGGAGCTGTTTTTT,CASSSIPSSGRDTGELFF
TRBJ1-2,NA,NA,TRBV5-1,TGCGCCAGCAGCTTGTTCGGGGGAGCACCCGTTGGCTACACCTTC,CASSLFGGAPVGYTF
TRBJ1-3,NA,NA,TRBV5-1,TGCGCCAGCAGCTTCGTCGGTGACTCTGGAAACACCATATATTTT,CASSFVGDSGNTIYF
TRBJ1-1,NA,NA,TRBV9,TGTGCCAGAGAGACAGTTCTGAGCACTGAAGCTTTCTTT,CARETVLSTEAFF
TRBJ2-7,few,NA,TRBV2,TGTGCCAGCAGTGTGGCAGACAACTACGAGCAGTACTTC,CASSVADNYEQYF
TRBJ2-7,NA,NA,TRBV6-6,TGTGCCAGCAGCTTAAGCAGGGTTAGCTCCTACGAGCAGTACTTC,CASSLSRVSSYEQYF
TRBJ1-1,NA,NA,TRBV5-1,TGCGCCAGCAGGGTGGCAGGGGCTAACACTGAAGCTTTCTTT,CASRVAGANTEAFF
TRBJ2-2,NA,TRBD2,TRBV7-2,TGTGCCAGCAGCCGAGATGGACTAGTAGGTACCGGGGAGCTGTTTTTT,CASSRDGLVGTGELFF
TRBJ2-5,NA,NA,TRBV6-5,TGTGCCAGCAGTTCCCCGACAGCTAGCCAAGAGACCCAGTACTTC,CASSSPTASQETQYF
TRBJ2-3,NA,TRBD2,TRBV2,TGTGCCAGCAGTGCGGGAGGGAGCACAGATACGCAGTATTTT,CASSAGGSTDTQYF
TRBJ2-3,NA,NA,TRBV2,TGTGCCAGCGCGAGATCGCGGCGGGCCACAGATACGCAGTATTTT,CASARSRRATDTQYF
TRBJ2-3,once,NA,TRBV30,TGTGCCTGGAGTGTAGACAGGCGCCAAAGCACAGATACGCAGTATTTT,CAWSVDRRQSTDTQYF
TRBJ2-7,NA,TRBD1,TRBV28,TGTGCCAGCATAGAACAGGGGTTTCACGAGCAGTACTTC,CASIEQGFHEQYF
TRBJ1-2,NA,NA,TRBV6-5,TGTGCCAGCACCTCCGGGGAAGTTCCCATCGGCTACACCTTC,CASTSGEVPIGYTF